The 17 T cell receptor beta chains below all came from one sample that was sequenced in a study of blood T cells in healthy people across ages. PCR was performed a second time for roughly 7 to 12 cycles using a sample-barcoded 5' primer and a J-beta primer mix. TCRdb called the 5' RACE reads again in MiXCR, with one record for every CDR3 protein. Found here are almost 800,000 distinct CDR3 sequences, roughly 50% of them singletons; the top ten hold approximately 20%. The sample was blood. The receptors originated from a man younger than 40 in good health.

This clonotype was observed a few times. The V gene is TRBV29-1, the J gene TRBJ1-1; D remains unclear. V shed 4 bases and J shed 0 bases, with 9 bases lying between them. The CDR3 sequence is 13 residues long. CDR1 and CDR2 (germline): SQVTM, ANQGSEA. The CDR3 DNA reads TGCAGCGTTGCGGCCAGGATGAACACTGAAGCTTTCTTT. Encoded protein: CSVAARMNTEAFF.

This clonotype was found a few times. DNA of the CDR3: TGTGCCAGCAGTCAGCTATATAGCGGGAGCGGTGAGACCCAGTACTTC. It encodes CASSQLYSGSGETQYF. This sequence joins TRBV28 and TRBJ2-5; the match to TRBD2 covers 9 bases. The CDR3 is 16 residues long. Germline assignment: CDR1 MDHEN and CDR2 SYDVKM. Trimming removed 5 bases from V and 5 bases from J; junction bases left unmatched: 12.

There are a few counts of this clonotype. The rearrangement links TRBV14 to TRBJ2-1, with no clear D. Germline V lookup: CDR1 SGHDN, CDR2 FVKESK. The CDR3 has 13 amino acids. Trimming took off 1 base at V and 9 bases at J, with 10 bases between the two ends. The CDR3 reads CASSQGVVGEQFF. Written as DNA, the CDR3 is TGTGCCAGCAGCCAAGGGGTAGTCGGTGAGCAGTTCTTC.

J is TRBJ1-2 and V is TRBV12-3 or TRBV12-4; maybe TRBD1 (6 bases). The CDR3 extends over 12 amino acids. V was pared by 6 bases and J by 6 bases, with 11 bases between. The CDR3 coding sequence is TGTGCCAGCAGGTTCGGGACACATGGCTACACCTTC. Translation: CASRFGTHGYTF.

The chain combines TRBV20-1 with TRBJ1-2; D gene unclear. The germline V gene encodes CDR1 DFQATT and CDR2 SNEGSKA (reference sequence). Trimming shortened V by 7 bases and J by 5 bases, and 11 bases separated the two germline ends. The CDR3 contains 11 residues. CDR3 nucleotide sequence: TGCAGTGGTCAGATAGGGTATGGCTACACCTTC. Protein product: CSGQIGYGYTF.

V is TRBV7-2 and J is TRBJ2-7; D is possibly TRBD2 (6 bases). The CDR3 is made up of 17 amino acids. Per the germline V gene, CDR1 is SGHTA and CDR2 is FQGNSA. The germline V and J ends were trimmed by 7 bases and 0 bases, with 22 bases remaining between them. CDR3 bases: TGTGCCAGCACCATAGGTCGGGGGTGGAGTAGCTCCTACGAGCAGTACTTC. Its translation is CASTIGRGWSSSYEQYF.

The chain joins TRBV28 to TRBJ2-1; TRBD2 might be the D (6 bases). Germline loops: CDR1 MDHEN, CDR2 SYDVKM. This CDR3 has 17 amino acids. The V end was cut by 6 bases, the J end by 7 bases, with 25 bases between. The CDR3 region is CASSAFDAGRVANEQFF. The CDR3 bases are TGTGCCAGCAGCGCCTTCGACGCGGGAAGAGTAGCGAATGAGCAGTTCTTC. The variable domain in full, completed from reference TRBV28 and TRBJ2-1, reads DVKVTQSSRYLVKRTGEKVFLECVQDMDHENMFWYRQDPGLGLRLIYFSYDVKMKEKGDIPEGYSVSREKKERFSLILESASTNQTSMYLCASSAFDAGRVANEQFFGPGTRLTVL.

The genes are TRBV20-1 and TRBJ2-4, with D unclear. Germline V gene lookup returns CDR1 DFQATT and CDR2 SNEGSKA (reference sequence). V gave up 1 base and J gave up 6 bases, with 10 bases separating them. The CDR3 sequence is 13 residues long. CDR3 in amino acids: CSARVPGLNIQYF. The CDR3 DNA follows: TGCAGTGCTAGAGTACCGGGTCTAAACATTCAGTACTTC.

V gene TRBV10-3 combines with J gene TRBJ2-1; the match to TRBD1 covers 7 bases. The CDR3 is 14 amino acids. Germline CDR1 reads ENHRY; CDR2 reads SYGVKD. Unmatched junction bases numbered 9, after V lost 6 bases and J lost 7 bases. CDR3 sequence: CAIRPPGQTNEQFF. DNA for the CDR3: TGTGCCATCAGGCCACCGGGACAGACTAATGAGCAGTTCTTC.

V and J are TRBV28 and TRBJ2-7; 7 bases align to TRBD1. The germline V gene has CDR1 MDHEN and CDR2 SYDVKM. The trim removed 8 bases at V and 1 base at J, leaving 5 bases unmatched. This CDR3 spans 13 amino acids. The CDR3 spells CASQQQGSYEQYF. The CDR3 DNA follows: TGTGCCAGCCAACAACAGGGGTCCTACGAGCAGTACTTC.

V gene TRBV10-3 combines with J gene TRBJ2-3; a possible D gene is TRBD2 (6 bases). The V and J ends lost 10 bases and 4 bases respectively, with 15 bases between them. The V gene's germline CDR1 is ENHRY and CDR2 SYGVKD. CDR3 length equals 13 residues. CDR3 coding DNA: TGTGCCACCGCGGGACGTATCGCAGATACGCAGTATTTT. Translation: CATAGRIADTQYF.

The chain has TRBV25-1 and TRBJ2-5; 9 bases fit TRBD2. V lost 4 bases, J lost 3 bases, and 6 bases stayed unmatched. The germline CDR1 and CDR2 sequences are MGHDK and SYGVNS. The CDR3 runs 15 residues. The CDR3 DNA follows: TGTGCCAGCAGTGTGGCTAGCGGGGCAGAAGAGACCCAGTACTTC. Translating gives CASSVASGAEETQYF.

This chain links TRBV4-3 with TRBJ2-5; 8 nucleotides agree with TRBD2. Germline loops: CDR1 LGHNA, CDR2 YSLEER. CDR3 length equals 16 residues. V trimming: 1 base; J trimming: 0 bases; junction bases outside the gene matches: 4. The CDR3 region is CASSQAASGYQETQYF. In nucleotides, the CDR3 is TGCGCCAGCAGCCAAGCTGCTAGCGGGTACCAAGAGACCCAGTACTTC.

This chain's CDR3 is CSARSPGQVNSPLHF. In DNA, the CDR3 is TGCAGTGCTAGATCCCCGGGACAGGTTAATTCACCCCTCCACTTT. The gene calls are TRBV20-1 and TRBJ1-6; 8 bases agree with TRBD1. The germline V gene has CDR1 DFQATT and CDR2 SNEGSKA (reference sequence). Germline trimming cut 2 bases from V and 6 bases from J; bases unmatched to any gene: 6. The CDR3 is 15 residues long.

The chain is built from TRBV4-3 and TRBJ2-1; 7 bases agree with TRBD1. Per the germline V gene, CDR1 is LGHNA and CDR2 is YSLEER. This CDR3 contains 15 residues. The V and J ends lost 1 base and 9 bases, in that order; junction bases with no gene match: 9. The chain's CDR3 is CASSQGATGFAEQFF. For the CDR3, the DNA is TGCGCCAGCAGCCAAGGGGCGACAGGGTTTGCTGAGCAGTTCTTC.

The J gene is TRBJ2-4, the V gene TRBV11-1; TRBD2 matches 9 bases. V trimming: 2 bases; J trimming: 13 bases; junction bases outside the gene matches: 12. Germline CDR1 and CDR2: SGHAT and FQDESV (reference sequence). The CDR3 is 15 amino acids. For the CDR3, the DNA is TGTGCCAGCAGCTTAACTGGCGGGAGGGCCGAGGAGCAGTACTTC. Translation gives CASSLTGGRAEEQYF.

The chain joins TRBV27 to TRBJ2-1, with D perhaps TRBD1 or TRBD2 (5 bases each). Germline V gene lookup returns CDR1 MNHEY and CDR2 SMNVEV (reference sequence). The CDR3 is made up of 13 amino acids. V shed 9 bases and J shed 8 bases, with 17 bases lying between them. CDR3 residues: CASLKGRGDEQFF. The DNA for the CDR3 is TGTGCCAGTTTAAAGGGGAGAGGCGATGAGCAGTTCTTC.